This is a list of T cell receptor beta chains from one sample in a study of regulatory T cells in long-lasting Graves disease. A single record per CDR3 protein comes from TCRdb applying MiXCR to the multiplex PCR reads. The sample lists about 540,000 distinct CDR3 sequences; less than 15% were seen once. A further study also used this sample, focusing on T cells in Graves' hyperthyroidism and ophthalmopathy.

This specimen consisted of peripheral blood mononuclear cells (PBMCs), obtained at new diagnosis, from a patient treated with antithyroid drugs. These receptor sequences come from a man younger than 40 with Graves disease. The CDR3 runs from the conserved cysteine through the conserved F or W. A D gene is named only where the DNA matches it firmly. The size entry is marked missing in some rows and otherwise reads once, few, many or a size class.

j_gene	d_gene	abundance	v_gene	CDR3aa	CDR3nt
TRBJ2-3	NA	many	TRBV6-2/TRBV6-3	CASTGGTRDTQYF	TGTGCCAGCACAGGAGGAACGAGGGATACGCAGTATTTT
TRBJ1-1	NA	many	TRBV3-1	CASSQEGTAGTEAFF	TGTGCCAGCAGCCAAGAGGGAACAGCGGGGACTGAAGCTTTCTTT
TRBJ1-4	TRBD1	NA	TRBV7-9	CASSSPFTPTGTGANEKLFF	TGTGCCAGCAGCTCACCCTTTACCCCGACAGGGACGGGGGCTAATGAAAAACTGTTTTTT
TRBJ2-5	NA	NA	TRBV28	CASAANQETQYF	TGTGCCAGTGCAGCGAACCAAGAGACCCAGTACTTC
TRBJ1-5	TRBD1	NA	TRBV12-3/TRBV12-4	CASRDSKQPQHF	TGTGCCAGCCGGGACAGCAAACAGCCCCAGCATTTT
TRBJ2-3	NA	few	TRBV12-5	CASGLAALTDTQYF	TGTGCTAGTGGCCTCGCGGCTCTCACAGATACGCAGTATTTT
TRBJ2-3	NA	few	TRBV28	CASSLSVVPGTDTQYF	TGTGCCAGCAGTTTATCCGTGGTCCCAGGCACAGATACGCAGTATTTT
TRBJ2-3	NA	many	TRBV20-1	CSARDWTPPPGDTQYF	TGCAGTGCTAGAGACTGGACTCCGCCTCCCGGAGATACGCAGTATTTT
TRBJ2-1	NA	NA	TRBV7-9	CASSTGELNSYNEQFF	TGTGCCAGCAGCACGGGGGAGTTAAACTCCTACAATGAGCAGTTCTTC
TRBJ2-1	NA	many	TRBV6-2/TRBV6-3	CASSYGGTNEQFF	TGTGCCAGCAGTTACGGGGGGACCAATGAGCAGTTCTTC
TRBJ2-1	NA	many	TRBV2	CASSEIHEQFF	TGTGCCAGCAGTGAAATCCATGAGCAGTTCTTC
TRBJ2-1	TRBD2	few	TRBV19	CASSVRDYRYNEQFF	TGTGCCAGTAGTGTCCGGGACTATCGATACAATGAGCAGTTCTTC
TRBJ2-7	TRBD1	NA	TRBV27	CASSDRDSKSEQYF	TGTGCCAGCAGTGACCGGGACAGTAAAAGCGAGCAGTACTTC
TRBJ2-5	NA	few	TRBV30	CAWRKGGKETQYF	TGTGCCTGGAGAAAGGGCGGGAAAGAGACCCAGTACTTC
TRBJ1-1	TRBD1	NA	TRBV10-3	CAITRTGNTEAFF	TGTGCCATCACTCGGACAGGGAACACTGAAGCTTTCTTT
TRBJ2-2	TRBD2	few	TRBV12-5	CASGLVLAGVSGELFF	TGTGCTAGTGGTTTGGTACTAGCGGGAGTATCCGGGGAGCTGTTTTTT
TRBJ1-1	TRBD1	many	TRBV25-1	CASSEYMGTAATEAFF	TGTGCCAGCAGTGAATATATGGGGACAGCTGCAACTGAAGCTTTCTTT
TRBJ2-3	NA	NA	TRBV6-1	CASSDRAGADTQYF	TGTGCCAGCAGTGACAGGGCCGGGGCAGATACGCAGTATTTT
TRBJ1-4	NA	many	TRBV5-1	CASSFRPGSNEKLFF	TGCGCCAGCAGCTTCCGGCCAGGATCTAATGAAAAACTGTTTTTT
TRBJ2-3	NA	few	TRBV11-2	CASNSGTGFISTDTQYF	TGTGCCAGCAACTCCGGCACAGGGTTCATAAGTACAGATACGCAGTATTTT
TRBJ2-1	TRBD1	many	TRBV5-1	CASSRGQIEDNEQFF	TGCGCCAGCAGCAGGGGACAGATAGAAGACAATGAGCAGTTCTTC
TRBJ2-7	TRBD1	NA	TRBV19	CASRQGQGASYEQYF	TGTGCCAGTAGGCAAGGACAGGGGGCTTCCTACGAGCAGTACTTC
TRBJ1-2	TRBD1	NA	TRBV28	CATKNPPGQGWAGYTF	TGTGCCACCAAGAACCCCCCGGGACAGGGATGGGCGGGCTACACCTTC
TRBJ1-2	TRBD1	many	TRBV7-9	CASSLEYRGDGYTF	TGTGCCAGCAGCTTAGAGTACAGGGGAGATGGCTACACCTTC
TRBJ1-2	TRBD1	few	TRBV4-1	CASRYTGGNYGYTF	TGCGCCAGCAGGTACACAGGGGGTAACTATGGCTACACCTTC
TRBJ2-5	NA	many	TRBV20-1	CSAQKPETQYF	TGCAGTGCCCAGAAGCCCGAGACCCAGTACTTC
TRBJ2-7	NA	few	TRBV6-1	CASMGYESSYEQYF	TGTGCCAGCATGGGCTATGAGAGCTCCTACGAGCAGTACTTC
TRBJ1-6	NA	NA	TRBV15	CATSETRAHSPLHF	TGTGCCACCAGCGAAACCAGGGCACATTCACCCCTCCACTTT
TRBJ1-5	NA	few	TRBV20-1	CSASKGDSNQPQHF	TGCAGTGCTAGTAAGGGGGACAGCAATCAGCCCCAGCATTTT
TRBJ2-1	NA	many	TRBV7-9	CASSLERVENEQFF	TGTGCCAGCAGCTTAGAAAGGGTGGAGAATGAGCAGTTCTTC
TRBJ1-5	TRBD1	many	TRBV2	CASSEVVTGGNQPQHF	TGTGCCAGCAGTGAGGTAGTTACAGGGGGCAATCAGCCCCAGCATTTT
TRBJ2-5	TRBD2	few	TRBV4-1	CASSRAGGLRRQETQYF	TGCGCCAGCAGCCGCGCGGGAGGGCTTAGGAGGCAAGAGACCCAGTACTTC
TRBJ2-1	NA	many	TRBV10-3	CAISESQGSIDEQFF	TGTGCCATCAGTGAGAGCCAGGGCAGCATCGATGAGCAGTTCTTC
TRBJ2-2	TRBD2	many	TRBV6-1	CASSARAGGFANTGELFF	TGTGCCAGCAGTGCTCGGGCGGGAGGGTTCGCGAACACCGGGGAGCTGTTTTTT
TRBJ2-3	NA	NA	TRBV24-1	CATSDSLTSTDTQYF	TGTGCCACCAGTGATTCGCTGACTAGCACAGATACGCAGTATTTT
TRBJ1-2	NA	many	TRBV5-5	CASSLSGTPGYTF	TGTGCCAGCAGCTTGTCGGGGACCCCTGGCTACACCTTC